This TCR beta chain was recovered during a study of cytomegalovirus exposure and HLA in healthy donors. Study context: In terms of ancestry, the Caucasian-associated cluster contained 80% to 90% of the roughly 400 genotyped donors. Study outcomes and limitations: By a later analysis, the bulk of CMV-associated TCR beta chains appeared HLA-restricted. Common viral pathogens were later found to be apparently linked to several of the most significant clusters.

In nominal health when sampled, donors likely had unrecorded immune exposures nonetheless. PCR involved 60 Vbeta and 13 Jbeta primers. Clones were read by immunoSEQ multiplex PCR, and TCRdb kept only the in-frame ones, dropping some. The sample has about 100,000 clones; roughly 80% are singletons. The CDR3 loop spans 15 amino acids. Germline-derived CDR1 and CDR2 are SGHNT and YYREEE (reference sequence). V was clipped by 2 bases and J by 2 bases; unmatched bases: 3. As regards this clone: Its antigen is still unknown. The sample holds other DNA sequences that translate to the same CDR3.

The chain joins TRBV5-4 to TRBJ2-1; TRBD1 matches at 8 bases. This receptor was obtained from a middle-aged man in good health and CMV-seropositive. The sample taken for sequencing was PBMCs. CDR3 in amino acids: CASSFRQGPYNEQFF. CDR3 sequence (DNA): TGTGCCAGCAGCTTTAGACAGGGGCCCTACAATGAGCAGTTCTTC.